Listed here are 31 T cell receptor beta chains from one sample, sequenced in a study of early T cells in non-severe SARS-CoV-2 infection. TCRdb re-derived calls from the 5' RACE reads in MiXCR, one entry per CDR3 protein. The data show 55,000 to 75,000 distinct CDR3 sequences, roughly 5.7% seen once. The specimen comprised whole blood, sampled at baseline. The origin of the receptors is an adult who was a healthcare worker with PCR-confirmed SARS-CoV-2 infection or an uninfected control (not recorded which).

This clonotype was seen ten or more times. The chain combines TRBV20-1 with TRBJ2-7, with 9 bases fitting TRBD2. Germline loops: CDR1 DFQATT, CDR2 SNEGSKA (reference sequence). Trimming cost V 1 base and J 0 bases; bases outside gene matches: 7. This CDR3 has 16 residues. The CDR3 DNA reads TGCAGTGCTAGAGGTGGGACTAGCTTAAGCTCCTACGAGCAGTACTTC. This translates into CSARGGTSLSSYEQYF.

This clonotype was detected only a few times. The chain joins TRBV28 to TRBJ2-7; D may be TRBD1 (6 bases). The germline gives CDR1 MDHEN, CDR2 SYDVKM. Trimming removed 8 bases from V and 2 bases from J, with 16 bases in between. The CDR3 extends over 14 amino acids. CDR3 DNA sequence: TGTGCCAGCCGTCTCAGGGGACGGGCCTACGAGCAGTACTTC. It translates to CASRLRGRAYEQYF.

The chain joins TRBV5-1 to TRBJ2-1; D possibly matches TRBD1 or TRBD2 (5 bases each). This CDR3 contains 14 residues. Germline-derived CDR1 and CDR2 are SGHRS and YFSETQ. Trimming left V 4 bases short and J 5 bases short, with 13 bases between. The CDR3 protein is CASSGTRSDNEQFF. As DNA, the CDR3 is TGCGCCAGCAGCGGGACGCGGTCCGACAATGAGCAGTTCTTC.

The sample holds many counts of this clonotype. The chain employs TRBV29-1 and TRBJ2-5; tentative D call: TRBD2 (5 bases). The CDR3 loop spans 12 amino acids. Germline-derived CDR1 and CDR2 are SQVTM and ANQGSEA. Between the trimmed V and J ends, which lost 6 bases and 2 bases, there was a span of 10 bases. As DNA, the CDR3 is TGCAGCGTGAAGGACTCGCAAGAGACCCAGTACTTC. Its protein is CSVKDSQETQYF.

The gene calls are TRBV28 and TRBJ2-5, with D perhaps matching TRBD1 or TRBD2 (6 bases each). The V and J ends lost 5 bases and 7 bases respectively, with 14 bases between them. Germline CDR1 and CDR2: MDHEN and SYDVKM. The CDR3 extends over 13 amino acids. In nucleotides, the CDR3 is TGTGCCAGCAGTCCCGGAGGGGGGCGGACCCAGTACTTC. Residues: CASSPGGGRTQYF.

This clonotype was detected only a few times. The rearrangement links TRBV20-1 to TRBJ1-1; TRBD1 might be the D (5 bases). Trimming left V 5 bases short and J 10 bases short, with 17 bases between. Per the germline V gene, CDR1 is DFQATT and CDR2 is SNEGSKA (reference sequence). This CDR3 comprises 12 residues. In DNA, the CDR3 is TGCAGTGCTCGGGACGGTGAGGTGGGAGCTTTCTTT. This encodes CSARDGEVGAFF.

This clonotype was picked up many times. The rearrangement links TRBV5-1 to TRBJ2-7, with D maybe TRBD2 (6 bases). V was pared by 2 bases and J by 3 bases, with 12 bases between. Per germline, CDR1 SGHRS and CDR2 YFSETQ. The CDR3 is 14 amino acids. The CDR3 DNA reads as TGCGCCAGCAGCTTAGCGGAGGGGTTCTACGAGCAGTACTTC. Protein product: CASSLAEGFYEQYF.

This clonotype was detected a few times. The rearrangement uses TRBV12-3 or TRBV12-4 and TRBJ2-7; weak D call: TRBD2 (6 bases). The CDR3 consists of 12 residues. Trimming removed 7 bases from V and 7 bases from J, with 14 bases in between. The CDR3 DNA reads as TGTGCCAGCAACTCGGCGGGGCGGGAGCAGTACTTC. It yields the protein CASNSAGREQYF.

This clonotype came up many times. This chain uses TRBV5-1 with TRBJ2-1, with 7 nucleotides matching TRBD1. The germline gives CDR1 SGHRS, CDR2 YFSETQ. V gave up 7 bases and J gave up 14 bases; unmatched junction bases: 12. The CDR3 sequence is 12 residues long. CDR3 DNA: TGCGCCAGCGGGACAGCGCCGGTTCCGAAGTTCTTC. Translated, it gives CASGTAPVPKFF.

This clonotype was seen at least ten times. The V gene is TRBV27, the J gene TRBJ2-7; 12 bases match TRBD2. CDR3 length equals 19 residues. The junction had 14 bases not matched to a gene; V was cut back by 2 bases and J by 3 bases. CDR1 is MNHEY and CDR2 is SMNVEV in the germline V gene (reference sequence). CDR3 loop: CASSLRPGLAGRVGYEQYF. The CDR3, as DNA: TGTGCCAGCAGTTTAAGGCCCGGACTAGCGGGAAGGGTTGGCTACGAGCAGTACTTC.

There are many counts of this clonotype. V gene TRBV20-1 combines with J gene TRBJ1-1; D uncertain. Germline V lookup: CDR1 DFQATT, CDR2 SNEGSKA (reference sequence). This CDR3 contains 13 residues. With 3 bases removed from V and 2 bases from J, the gap between germline ends came to 10 bases. CDR3 in DNA: TGCAGTGCTAGTCTCACGGGAAACACTGAAGCTTTCTTT. This encodes CSASLTGNTEAFF.

Many counts were recorded for this clonotype. The chain links TRBV15 to TRBJ1-1, with a tentative D call TRBD1 (5 bases). The CDR3 loop spans 11 amino acids. Germline CDR1 and CDR2: LNHNV and YYDKDF (reference sequence). The V end was cut by 5 bases, the J end by 8 bases, with 9 bases between. CDR3 in amino acids: CATSAQGEAFF. In DNA form, the CDR3 reads TGTGCCACCAGCGCCCAGGGAGAAGCTTTCTTT.

This clonotype has ten or more counts. The genes are TRBV24-1 and TRBJ2-1; D is unresolved. V shed 1 base and J shed 0 bases, with 12 bases lying between them. Germline V CDR1 and CDR2: KGHDR, SFDVKD. The CDR3 has 17 amino acids. The CDR3 nucleotides read TGTGCCACCAGTGATTTTGGACCATCAAGCTCCTACAATGAGCAGTTCTTC. It specifies CATSDFGPSSSYNEQFF.

This clonotype was detected only a few times. V gene TRBV2 combines with J gene TRBJ2-3; 13 bases agree with TRBD2. The CDR3 sequence is 15 residues long. Germline lookup yields CDR1 SNHLY and CDR2 FYNNEI. Trimming at V came to 6 bases and at J to 4 bases, leaving 4 bases not matched to a gene. DNA of the CDR3: TGTGCCAGCAGCTGGACTAGCGGGAGATCAGATACGCAGTATTTT. It encodes CASSWTSGRSDTQYF.

At least ten counts were recorded for this clonotype. The chain has TRBV12-3 or TRBV12-4 and TRBJ1-1, with 7 nucleotides matching TRBD1. V shed 6 bases and J 3 bases; nucleotides not matched to a gene: 10. This CDR3 has 15 residues. The CDR3 sequence: CASSPLVGGDTEAFF. The CDR3 DNA follows: TGTGCCAGCAGCCCCCTTGTAGGGGGCGACACTGAAGCTTTCTTT.

V is TRBV29-1 and J is TRBJ2-3; possible D gene TRBD2, 5 bases. V was cut by 4 bases and J by 2 bases, with 16 bases left in between. This CDR3 contains 15 residues. CDR1 and CDR2 (germline): SQVTM, ANQGSEA. The CDR3 sequence is CSVVPLGLNTDTQYF. In DNA, the CDR3 is TGCAGCGTTGTCCCACTAGGCTTAAACACAGATACGCAGTATTTT.

In its sample, this clonotype was seen many times. This chain uses TRBV29-1 with TRBJ1-2; 8 positions agree with TRBD1. The V gene end was trimmed by 1 base and the J gene end by 4 bases; junction bases not matched to a gene: 5. CDR1 and CDR2 from the germline V gene are SQVTM and ANQGSEA. The CDR3 totals 14 residues. This CDR3 reads CSVEADRDGYGYTF. In DNA form, the CDR3 reads TGCAGCGTTGAAGCGGACAGGGACGGCTATGGCTACACCTTC.

The table lists this clonotype with a few counts. V is TRBV5-5 and J is TRBJ1-5, with a possible D match to TRBD1 (5 bases). CDR1 SGHKS and CDR2 YYEKEE come from the germline V gene (reference sequence). CDR3 length equals 15 residues. Trimming shortened V by 0 bases and J by 7 bases, and 14 bases separated the two germline ends. CDR3 sequence: CASSLDPGRIQPQHF. The DNA of the CDR3 is TGTGCCAGCAGCTTGGACCCAGGGAGGATACAGCCCCAGCATTTT.

The chain uses TRBV2 and TRBJ1-1, with D possibly being TRBD1 (5 bases). Deletions cut 4 bases from V and 1 base from J, with 7 bases between. The CDR3 loop spans 13 amino acids. In germline, CDR1 is SNHLY, CDR2 FYNNEI. The CDR3 here is CASSGQGNTEAFF. The CDR3, as DNA: TGTGCCAGCAGTGGTCAGGGGAACACTGAAGCTTTCTTT.

This clonotype has a count of ten or more. The J gene is TRBJ1-5, the V gene TRBV25-1; 10 bases map to TRBD1. The CDR3 has 14 residues. In germline, CDR1 is MGHDK, CDR2 SYGVNS. V shed 7 bases and J 4 bases; nucleotides not matched to a gene: 4. CDR3 sequence reads: CASKGQGGNQPQHF. CDR3 DNA sequence: TGTGCCAGCAAAGGACAGGGGGGTAATCAGCCCCAGCATTTT.

A word on this clonotype: A read error may explain this, as a much larger clone is one base away. Likely a read error: the CDR3 ends without its conserved phenylalanine or tryptophan. This chain joins TRBV4-3 and TRBJ2-1, with TRBD2 identical over 9 bases. Trimming cost V 0 bases and J 9 bases; bases outside gene matches: 9. The CDR3 runs to 16 residues. Germline CDR1 reads LGHNA; CDR2 reads YSLEER. CDR3 nucleotide sequence: TGCGCCAGCAGCCAAGACGCCTTGCGGGAGGGCCGTGAGCAGTTCTCC. This sequence encodes CASSQDALREGREQFS.

This clonotype was seen many times. The rearrangement links TRBV11-2 to TRBJ2-7; 9 positions match TRBD2. The junction had 7 bases not matched to a gene; V was cut back by 2 bases and J by 5 bases. There are 15 residues in the CDR3. CDR1 is SGHAT, CDR2 FQNNGV, per germline. The CDR3 spells CASSLLLLAGNEQYF. CDR3 DNA sequence: TGTGCCAGCAGCTTACTTTTACTAGCGGGTAACGAGCAGTACTTC.

This clonotype came up many times. The V call is TRBV6-2 or TRBV6-3, the J call TRBJ1-5, with D unresolved. CDR1 is MNHEY and CDR2 is SVGEGT in the germline V gene. Trimming removed 3 bases at V and 1 base at J, with 10 bases between. This CDR3 spans 15 amino acids. As DNA, the CDR3 is TGTGCCAGCAGTTATCGGGAAGGGAGCAATCAGCCCCAGCATTTT. This translates into CASSYREGSNQPQHF.

This clonotype was counted between two and nine times. This chain uses TRBV5-1 with TRBJ2-1; 7 positions match TRBD2. The CDR3 totals 14 residues. The junction had 8 bases not matched to a gene; V was cut back by 4 bases and J by 7 bases. From germline, CDR1 is SGHRS and CDR2 YFSETQ. CDR3 DNA sequence: TGCGCCAGCAGCCTGGCGGGAGAATTGAATGAGCAGTTCTTC. Translated: CASSLAGELNEQFF.

Ten or more counts support this clonotype. The chain is built from TRBV10-3 and TRBJ1-3; D is ambiguous. The germline V and J ends were trimmed by 3 bases and 1 base, with 4 bases remaining between them. There are 13 residues in the CDR3. Germline assignment: CDR1 ENHRY and CDR2 SYGVKD. The CDR3 loop is CAISDSSGNTIYF. In nucleotides, the CDR3 is TGTGCCATCAGTGACAGTTCTGGAAACACCATATATTTT.

The chain recombines TRBV5-5 with TRBJ2-1; perhaps TRBD1 as D (6 bases). The CDR3 runs 14 residues. From germline, CDR1 is SGHKS and CDR2 YYEKEE (reference sequence). With 4 bases removed from V and 4 bases from J, the gap between germline ends came to 12 bases. CDR3 nucleotides: TGTGCCAGCAGCGGATCGACAGGTTACAATGAGCAGTTCTTC. This encodes CASSGSTGYNEQFF.

This clonotype occurred many times. This chain links TRBV20-1 with TRBJ1-2, with a weak D call TRBD1 (6 bases). The CDR3 runs 13 residues. Trimming took off 3 bases at V and 3 bases at J, with 11 bases between the two ends. Per germline, CDR1 DFQATT and CDR2 SNEGSKA (reference sequence). CDR3 amino acids: CSARSRGDYGYTF. The DNA of the CDR3 is TGCAGTGCTAGGAGCAGGGGCGACTATGGCTACACCTTC.

This clonotype has only a few counts. The rearrangement joins TRBV2 to TRBJ2-7; 8 nucleotides match TRBD1. Per the germline V gene, CDR1 is SNHLY and CDR2 is FYNNEI. V gave up 5 bases and J gave up 0 bases; unmatched junction bases: 3. The CDR3 has 14 amino acids. The CDR3 coding sequence is TGTGCCAGCAGTAGGGGGACAGGCTCCTACGAGCAGTACTTC. This encodes CASSRGTGSYEQYF.

V gene TRBV30 combines with J gene TRBJ2-1; D ambiguous. V dropped 0 bases and J dropped 7 bases, with 19 bases sitting between them. There are 16 residues in the CDR3. Germline V gene sequence: CDR1 GTSNPN, CDR2 SVGIG (reference sequence). CDR3 in DNA: TGTGCCTGGAGTGTACCTAGAGCCGGAGACTGGAATGAGCAGTTCTTC. Protein product: CAWSVPRAGDWNEQFF.

V is TRBV25-1 and J is TRBJ2-3; the D gene is possibly TRBD1 (5 bases). Germline V gene data show CDR1 as MGHDK and CDR2 as SYGVNS. The CDR3 extends over 14 amino acids. V gave up 1 base and J gave up 1 base, with 6 bases separating them. CDR3 residues: CASSEWGGTDTQYF. CDR3 bases: TGTGCCAGCAGTGAATGGGGCGGCACAGATACGCAGTATTTT.

The V and J genes are TRBV12-3 or TRBV12-4 and TRBJ2-1; 9 bases map to TRBD2. V dropped 4 bases and J dropped 7; count of bases not matched to a gene: 14. This CDR3 region has 17 residues. The CDR3 nucleotides read TGTGCCAGCAGTTACAGACTAGCGGTCCAAAAGGGAAATGAGCAGTTCTTC. Its translation is CASSYRLAVQKGNEQFF.